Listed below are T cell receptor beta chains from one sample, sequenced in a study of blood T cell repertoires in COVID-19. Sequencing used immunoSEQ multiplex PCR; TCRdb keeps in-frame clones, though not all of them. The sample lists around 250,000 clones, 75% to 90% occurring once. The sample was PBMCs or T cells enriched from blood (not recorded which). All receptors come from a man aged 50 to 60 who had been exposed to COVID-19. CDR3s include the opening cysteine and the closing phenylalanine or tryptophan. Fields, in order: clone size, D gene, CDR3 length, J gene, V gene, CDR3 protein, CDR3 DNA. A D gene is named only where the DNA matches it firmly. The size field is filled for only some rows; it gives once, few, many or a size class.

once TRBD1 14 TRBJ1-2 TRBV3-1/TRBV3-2 CASSQGTGEPPRTF TGTGCCAGCAGCCAAGGGACAGGGGAGCCCCCGAGGACCTTC
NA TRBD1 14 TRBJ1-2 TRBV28 CASIPPGQYYGYTF TGTGCCAGCATACCGCCGGGACAGTACTATGGCTACACCTTC
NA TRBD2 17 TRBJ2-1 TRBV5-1 CASSTSGSSLRNNEQFF TGCGCCAGCTCCACTAGCGGGAGTTCTCTCCGAAACAATGAGCAGTTCTTC
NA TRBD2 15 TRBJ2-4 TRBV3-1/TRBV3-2 CASSQEMRGSNIQYF TGTGCCAGCAGCCAAGAAATGCGGGGGAGTAACATTCAGTACTTC
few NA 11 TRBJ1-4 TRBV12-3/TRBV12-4 CASSLLGELFF TGTGCCAGCAGTTTATTAGGGGAACTGTTTTTT
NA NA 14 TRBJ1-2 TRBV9 CASSGGQGSYGYTF TGTGCCAGCAGCGGGGGGCAGGGGAGCTATGGCTACACCTTC
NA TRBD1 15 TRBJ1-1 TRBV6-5 CASSSSTGGLTEAFF TGTGCCAGCAGTTCCTCGACAGGGGGTTTAACTGAAGCTTTCTTT
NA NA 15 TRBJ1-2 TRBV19 CASSNWTDRTYGYTF TGTGCCAGTAGTAATTGGACCGACAGGACCTATGGCTACACCTTC
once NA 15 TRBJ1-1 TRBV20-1 CSASSPRLSDTEAFF TGCAGTGCTAGTAGCCCCCGGTTGTCGGACACTGAAGCTTTCTTT
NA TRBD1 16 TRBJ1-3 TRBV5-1 CASRPQTGSWGNTIYF TGCGCCAGCCGCCCACAGACAGGGTCGTGGGGAAACACCATATATTTT
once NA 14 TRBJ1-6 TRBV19 CASSIGAGDSPLHF TGTGCCAGTAGTATTGGTGCAGGGGATTCACCCCTCCACTTT
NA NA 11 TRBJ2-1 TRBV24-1 CATGAYNEQFF TGTGCCACGGGGGCGTACAATGAGCAGTTCTTC
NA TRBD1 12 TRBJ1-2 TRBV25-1 CASSQTGKGYTF TGTGCCAGCAGTCAGACAGGGAAAGGCTACACCTTC
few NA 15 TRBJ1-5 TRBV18 CASSAGVPSNQPQHF TGTGCCAGCTCAGCCGGGGTGCCTAGCAATCAGCCCCAGCATTTT
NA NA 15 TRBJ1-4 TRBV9 CASSPRQLNNEKLFF TGTGCCAGCAGCCCCCGACAGCTAAATAATGAAAAACTGTTTTTT
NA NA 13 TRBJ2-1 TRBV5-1 CASSLGVANEQFF TGCGCCAGCAGCTTGGGGGTAGCTAATGAGCAGTTCTTC
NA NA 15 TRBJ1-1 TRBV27 CASRTTVQGQGEAFF TGTGCCAGCAGAACCACTGTACAGGGTCAAGGTGAAGCTTTCTTT
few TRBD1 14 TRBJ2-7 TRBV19 CASSRQGASGEQYF TGTGCCAGTAGTCGACAGGGGGCGTCTGGCGAGCAGTACTTC
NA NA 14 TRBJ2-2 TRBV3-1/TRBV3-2 CASSQEGGAGELFF TGTGCCAGCAGCCAAGAGGGCGGGGCCGGGGAGCTGTTTTTT
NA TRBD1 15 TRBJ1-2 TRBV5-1 CASSLEGQDNYGYTF TGCGCCAGCAGCTTGGAGGGACAGGATAACTATGGCTACACCTTC
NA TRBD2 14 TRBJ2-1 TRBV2 CASSRLAGASEQFF TGTGCCAGCAGTAGACTAGCGGGAGCCTCTGAGCAGTTCTTC
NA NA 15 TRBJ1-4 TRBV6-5 CASGGGGTLAGKLFF TGTGCCAGCGGCGGTGGGGGGACGCTGGCTGGAAAACTGTTTTTT
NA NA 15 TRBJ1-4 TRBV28 CASSGSQGTNEKLFF TGTGCCAGCAGTGGATCGCAGGGGACTAATGAAAAACTGTTTTTT
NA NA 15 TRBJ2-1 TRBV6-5 CASSYSLPGGNEQFF TGTGCCAGCAGTTACTCCCTACCAGGTGGCAATGAGCAGTTCTTC
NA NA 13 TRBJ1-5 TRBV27 CASSYKMNQPQHF TGTGCCAGCAGTTATAAAATGAATCAGCCCCAGCATTTT
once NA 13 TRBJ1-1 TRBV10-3 CAISESGGTEAFF TGTGCCATCAGTGAGTCAGGGGGCACTGAAGCTTTCTTT
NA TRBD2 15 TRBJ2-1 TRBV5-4 CASSSLAGENNEQFF TGTGCCAGCAGCTCACTAGCGGGGGAGAACAATGAGCAGTTCTTC